The 21 T cell receptor beta chains below come from one sample, sequenced in a study of identical twins. MiXCR was run by TCRdb on the 5' RACE reads, yielding one entry per CDR3 protein. The sample consists of 400,000 to 500,000 distinct CDR3 sequences, approximately 17% of them appearing once. Sequencing was done on a sample of naive T cells sorted from blood. The source is a man aged 45-65 years in good health.

The chain joins TRBV28 to TRBJ2-7; D is unclear. This CDR3 has 10 amino acids. The V and J ends lost 6 bases and 6 bases respectively, with 6 bases between them. Germline CDR1 is MDHEN and CDR2 is SYDVKM. This CDR3 reads CASSYIEQYF. The CDR3 bases are TGTGCCAGCAGCTACATCGAGCAGTACTTC.

This clonotype was seen more than once but under ten times. V and J are TRBV6-5 and TRBJ2-3, with 9 nucleotides matching TRBD2. Germline-derived CDR1 and CDR2 are MNHEY and SVGAGI. The CDR3 consists of 15 residues. Trimming took 5 bases from V and 0 from J; bases not matched to a gene: 3. Written as DNA, the CDR3 is TGTGCCAGCAGTACTAGCGGGCAGAGCACAGATACGCAGTATTTT. It yields the protein CASSTSGQSTDTQYF.

J is TRBJ2-7 and V is TRBV7-6, with 8 bases identical to TRBD2. The CDR3 contains 16 residues. Trimming at V came to 0 bases and at J to 6 bases, leaving 10 bases not matched to a gene. CDR1 and CDR2 (germline): SGHVS, FNYEAQ. The CDR3: CASSLAPAGAPREQYF. CDR3 nucleotide sequence: TGTGCCAGCAGCTTAGCGCCAGCGGGGGCCCCTCGCGAGCAGTACTTC.

This clonotype was found a few times. The CDR3 here is CASKPGLVLGELFF. Written as DNA, the CDR3 is TGTGCCAGCAAACCGGGACTAGTCTTAGGGGAGCTGTTTTTT. The chain employs TRBV2 and TRBJ2-2; TRBD2 matches 8 bases. The V and J ends lost 7 bases and 8 bases, in that order; junction bases with no gene match: 9. CDR1 SNHLY and CDR2 FYNNEI come from the germline V gene. This CDR3 has 14 residues.

The V and J genes are TRBV6-5 and TRBJ1-2; 7 nucleotides agree with TRBD1. Germline trimming cut 0 bases from V and 4 bases from J; bases unmatched to any gene: 2. This CDR3 region has 14 residues. In germline, CDR1 is MNHEY, CDR2 SVGAGI. Here the CDR3 reads CASSYSGGLYGYTF. As DNA, the CDR3 is TGTGCCAGCAGTTACTCAGGGGGCCTCTATGGCTACACCTTC.

The V and J genes are TRBV12-3 or TRBV12-4 and TRBJ2-1; TRBD2 matches 7 bases. V shed 10 bases and J 1 base; nucleotides not matched to a gene: 4. The CDR3 totals 13 residues. The CDR3 nucleotides are TGTGCCACTACTAGCGTTTCCTACAATGAGCAGTTCTTC. This sequence encodes CATTSVSYNEQFF.

The chain employs TRBV12-3 or TRBV12-4 and TRBJ2-7; D possibly corresponds to TRBD1 (5 bases). Trimming shortened V by 8 bases and J by 0 bases, and 23 bases separated the two germline ends. The CDR3 sequence is 17 residues long. The CDR3 DNA reads as TGTGCCAGCGCGCTACCTAGTTTGGGGCCGAGCTCCTACGAGCAGTACTTC. This codes for CASALPSLGPSSYEQYF.

This sequence joins TRBV11-1 and TRBJ2-1; 10 bases map to TRBD2. The germline gives CDR1 SGHAT, CDR2 FQDESV (reference sequence). V dropped 3 bases and J dropped 5; count of bases not matched to a gene: 13. CDR3 length: 18 amino acids. In nucleotides, the CDR3 is TGTGCCAGCAGCTTTACCCTAGCGGGAGCGTATAGGGACAATGAGCAGTTCTTC. This codes for CASSFTLAGAYRDNEQFF.

The chain links TRBV6-1 to TRBJ2-7; TRBD1 matches at 10 bases. The CDR3 is made up of 13 amino acids. J gave up 6 bases and V 6 bases, and 5 bases lay outside the gene matches. Per germline, CDR1 MNHNS and CDR2 SASEGT. The CDR3 DNA follows: TGTGCCAGCAGCTGGGACAGGGGTAGCGAGCAGTACTTC. Encoded protein: CASSWDRGSEQYF.

This clonotype showed up just a few times. This chain links TRBV10-3 with TRBJ2-3; TRBD2 matches 7 bases. This CDR3 is built from 16 residues. The J segment lost 3 bases and the V segment lost 6 bases, leaving 12 bases of the junction unmatched. Per the germline V gene, CDR1 is ENHRY and CDR2 is SYGVKD. CDR3 amino acids: CAIRDLLTGGTDTQYF. The CDR3 DNA is TGTGCCATCAGGGATCTCTTAACGGGAGGTACAGATACGCAGTATTTT.

This clonotype was detected only a few times. The chain uses TRBV6-2 or TRBV6-3 and TRBJ2-4; no clear D. The germline CDR1 and CDR2 sequences are MNHEY and SVGEGT. Trimming took off 6 bases at V and 0 bases at J, with 9 bases between the two ends. This CDR3 is built from 14 residues. The CDR3 spells CASSHTEAKNIQYF. In DNA form, the CDR3 reads TGTGCCAGCAGCCACACAGAAGCCAAAAACATTCAGTACTTC.

Comments on this clonotype: At one end, the junction sequence differs from germline, possibly due to a read error. The V gene is TRBV12-3 or TRBV12-4, the J gene TRBJ1-5; TRBD1 might be the D (6 bases). This CDR3 region has 14 residues. The CDR3 region has the DNA TGTGCCAGCAGAACAACAGGGAACAATCAGCCCCCGCATTTT. Its translation is CASRTTGNNQPPHF.

A few counts support this clonotype. The chain employs TRBV7-2 and TRBJ2-3; TRBD2 matches 8 bases. The CDR3 loop spans 15 amino acids. Germline lookup yields CDR1 SGHTA and CDR2 FQGNSA. V shed 1 base and J 3 bases; nucleotides not matched to a gene: 3. The CDR3 DNA is TGTGCCAGCAGCTTAGGCCCTAGCGGGACAGATACGCAGTATTTT. Amino acid sequence: CASSLGPSGTDTQYF.

This chain connects TRBV12-3 or TRBV12-4 to TRBJ2-1; 8 nucleotides align to TRBD1. The CDR3 spans 15 residues. V lost 5 bases, J lost 9 bases, and 12 bases stayed unmatched. The CDR3 DNA is TGTGCCAGCAGTCTAGGACAGGGAATTACGGGTGAGCAGTTCTTC. It translates to CASSLGQGITGEQFF.

The chain is built from TRBV28 and TRBJ1-1; D ambiguous. The CDR3 runs to 15 residues. V was cut by 3 bases and J by 4 bases, with 15 bases left in between. The germline V gene encodes CDR1 MDHEN and CDR2 SYDVKM. In DNA form, the CDR3 reads TGTGCCAGCAGTTTCGGTGGAAGCGGACTCACTGAAGCTTTCTTT. This sequence encodes CASSFGGSGLTEAFF.

J is TRBJ1-2 and V is TRBV7-9; D gene uncertain. Germline V gene lookup returns CDR1 SEHNR and CDR2 FQNEAQ (reference sequence). Trimming stripped 2 bases from V and 2 bases from J, with 9 bases between. The CDR3 runs 14 residues. For the CDR3, the DNA is TGTGCCAGCAGCTTATACAGCCAAAACTATGGCTACACCTTC. It yields the protein CASSLYSQNYGYTF.

This clonotype has a handful of counts. CDR3 nucleotides: TGTGCCAGCAGTTCCGGACCGGCAACTAATGAAAAACTGTTTTTT. Residues: CASSSGPATNEKLFF. The chain links TRBV12-3 or TRBV12-4 to TRBJ1-4, with D unclear. V shed 4 bases and J shed 0 bases, with 9 bases lying between them. The CDR3 sequence is 15 residues long.

This clonotype was observed a handful of times. V gene TRBV15 combines with J gene TRBJ2-3, with 7 bases matching TRBD2. After removal of 5 bases from V and 2 bases from J, the junction contained 7 bases not matched to a gene. CDR3 length: 15 amino acids. Per the germline V gene, CDR1 is LNHNV and CDR2 is YYDKDF (reference sequence). Here the CDR3 reads CATSYSSGVTDTQYF. CDR3 coding DNA: TGTGCCACCAGCTACTCGAGCGGGGTCACAGATACGCAGTATTTT.

This clonotype was picked up a small number of times. The chain has TRBV29-1 and TRBJ2-5, with D possibly being TRBD1 or TRBD2 (5 bases each). The V end was cut by 4 bases, the J end by 5 bases, with 17 bases between. From germline, CDR1 is SQVTM and CDR2 ANQGSEA. The CDR3 has 14 amino acids. DNA for the CDR3: TGCAGCGTTGGGACCTCCCGGGGCGCGGAGACCCAGTACTTC. Its protein is CSVGTSRGAETQYF.

This clonotype was observed a few times. J is TRBJ2-7 and V is TRBV6-2 or TRBV6-3, with D perhaps TRBD2 (6 bases). Germline CDR1 is MNHEY and CDR2 is SVGEGT. The CDR3 runs 13 residues. V was clipped by 0 bases and J by 5 bases, with 8 bases between them. CDR3 sequence (DNA): TGTGCCAGCAGTTACTCGGGAGGAAACGAGCAGTACTTC. This encodes CASSYSGGNEQYF.

The rearrangement links TRBV6-1 to TRBJ1-2, with TRBD1 identical over 8 bases. V gave up 2 bases and J gave up 5 bases; unmatched junction bases: 4. In germline, CDR1 is MNHNS, CDR2 SASEGT. CDR3 length: 14 amino acids. Here the CDR3 DNA reads TGTGCCAGCAGTGAACGGACAGGGCCATATGGCTACACCTTC. This gives the protein CASSERTGPYGYTF.